This T cell receptor beta chain was identified during a study of radiotherapy plus CTLA-4 blockade in lung cancer. The germline V and J ends were trimmed by 3 bases and 2 bases, with 4 bases remaining between them. CDR3 length: 11 residues. Germline V gene lookup returns CDR1 DFQATT and CDR2 SNEGSKA (reference sequence). Profiling relied on immunoSEQ multiplex PCR, and the TCRdb table lists in-frame clones only, not all of them. The profile shows more than 95,000 clones, about 83% of them singletons. The specimen comprised peripheral blood, sampled from a patient treated with radiotherapy plus ipilimumab. The receptor was derived from a human donor with non-small cell lung cancer who had a partial response to radiotherapy plus ipilimumab. The chain links TRBV20-1 to TRBJ2-5; no reliable D call. The CDR3 reads CSASAQETQYF. CDR3 bases: TGCAGTGCTAGTGCGCAAGAGACCCAGTACTTC.